These 26 T cell receptor beta chains were all obtained from the same sample, sequenced in a study of blood T cell repertoires in COVID-19. Using immunoSEQ multiplex PCR, the repertoire was profiled, and TCRdb retains in-frame clones only, with some absent. Of 200,000 to 250,000 clones listed, about 88% were seen once; the top ten hold roughly a tenth. The sequencing sample was made of peripheral blood. The receptors stem from a woman between 45 and 60 years old with COVID-19, enrolled during active disease.

V gene TRBV30 combines with J gene TRBJ2-5; TRBD2 agrees at 11 bases. CDR3 size: 16 residues. Trimming at V came to 1 base and at J to 5 bases, leaving 9 bases not matched to a gene. From germline, CDR1 is GTSNPN and CDR2 SVGIG (reference sequence). CDR3 in amino acids: CAWSEGLAGGRETQYF. In DNA form, the CDR3 reads TGTGCCTGGAGTGAGGGGCTAGCGGGGGGCCGGGAGACCCAGTACTTC.

The V and J genes are TRBV2 and TRBJ2-7, with 9 nucleotides matching TRBD2. Germline V gene lookup returns CDR1 SNHLY and CDR2 FYNNEI. The junction had 5 bases not matched to a gene; V was cut back by 3 bases and J by 2 bases. The CDR3 totals 15 residues. In nucleotides, the CDR3 is TGTGCCAGCAGTGACCTAGCGGGGCCTGCCTACGAGCAGTACTTC. Translating it yields CASSDLAGPAYEQYF.

The chain carries TRBV6-5 and TRBJ1-2; 12 bases match TRBD1. The junction had 7 bases not matched to a gene; V was cut back by 6 bases and J by 8 bases. The CDR3 spans 14 residues. Germline assignment: CDR1 MNHEY and CDR2 SVGAGI. For the CDR3, the DNA is TGTGCCAGCAGGGGACAGGGGGCTGTCCAGGGCTACACCTTC. It yields the protein CASRGQGAVQGYTF.

The chain links TRBV7-6 to TRBJ2-3; 9 bases are a match to TRBD1. CDR1 is SGHVS and CDR2 is FNYEAQ in the germline V gene. The trim removed 5 bases at V and 7 bases at J, leaving 10 bases unmatched. The CDR3 consists of 15 residues. This chain's CDR3 is CASSPVDRGLHTQYF. The CDR3 region has the DNA TGTGCCAGCAGCCCCGTGGACAGGGGACTCCATACGCAGTATTTT.

This chain links TRBV19 with TRBJ1-5; no firm D call. Germline assignment: CDR1 LNHDA and CDR2 SQIVND (reference sequence). The V end lost 2 bases, the J end lost 4 bases, and 3 bases lay between the germline ends. The CDR3 loop spans 12 amino acids. In DNA, the CDR3 is TGTGCCAGTAGTATACAGAATCAGCCCCAGCATTTT. As protein: CASSIQNQPQHF.

The genes are TRBV6-6 and TRBJ1-2; no clear D. The V gene's germline CDR1 is MNHNY and CDR2 SVGAGI (reference sequence). The CDR3 runs to 12 residues. V lost 9 bases, J lost 4 bases, and 12 bases lay in between. CDR3 sequence: CASHIQRYGYTF. CDR3 in DNA: TGTGCCAGTCATATTCAGCGCTATGGCTACACCTTC.

This chain joins TRBV27 and TRBJ2-2; D is possibly TRBD1 (6 bases). Per the germline V gene, CDR1 is MNHEY and CDR2 is SMNVEV (reference sequence). Deletions cut 8 bases from V and 3 bases from J, with 16 bases between. The CDR3 is 15 residues long. The CDR3 region is CASRTIQGYTGELFF. The CDR3 nucleotides are TGTGCCAGCCGCACAATACAGGGTTACACCGGGGAGCTGTTTTTT.

The chain is built from TRBV7-2 and TRBJ2-7; TRBD1 is a possible D gene (5 bases). The CDR3 spans 16 residues. Germline V gene data show CDR1 as SGHTA and CDR2 as FQGNSA. Trimming removed 3 bases at V and 4 bases at J, with 19 bases between. The CDR3 loop reads CASSFWGPGKGYEQYF. The CDR3 bases are TGTGCCAGCAGCTTTTGGGGCCCGGGCAAGGGGTACGAGCAGTACTTC.

The sample holds one count of this clone. The chain combines TRBV20-1 with TRBJ2-7; 8 bases fit TRBD1. The CDR3 has 11 residues. Losses at the gene ends were 6 bases for V and 5 bases for J; bases not matched to a gene: 3. Germline assignment: CDR1 DFQATT and CDR2 SNEGSKA (reference sequence). CDR3: CSAGTGDEQYF. CDR3 coding DNA: TGCAGTGCCGGGACAGGTGACGAGCAGTACTTC.

The rearrangement joins TRBV7-9 to TRBJ1-1; D possibly corresponds to TRBD1 (5 bases). The germline gives CDR1 SEHNR, CDR2 FQNEAQ (reference sequence). CDR3 size: 14 residues. The ends were cut back, 6 bases at V and 5 bases at J, with 16 bases in the middle. CDR3 bases: TGTGCCAGCAGACTTGGAGGGGCGCGGACTGAAGCTTTCTTT. Protein product: CASRLGGARTEAFF.

The gene calls are TRBV6-1 and TRBJ2-5, with D possibly matching TRBD2 (5 bases). Deletions cut 0 bases from V and 9 bases from J, with 8 bases between. This CDR3 has 12 amino acids. Germline V lookup: CDR1 MNHNS, CDR2 SASEGT. The CDR3 region has the DNA TGTGCCAGCAGTGAAGCGTGGGGAGCCCAGTACTTC. Residues: CASSEAWGAQYF.

CDR3 sequence reads: CASSWGTDTEAFF. The CDR3 nucleotides read TGCGCCAGCAGCTGGGGGACAGACACTGAAGCTTTCTTT. The chain uses TRBV5-1 and TRBJ1-1, with TRBD1 matching over 7 bases. The V segment lost 3 bases and the J segment 3 bases; nucleotides outside the gene matches: 2. Germline values: CDR1 SGHRS, CDR2 YFSETQ. This CDR3 region has 13 residues.

The rearrangement links TRBV5-5 to TRBJ1-1; 8 nucleotides line up with TRBD1. The CDR3 consists of 14 residues. Per the germline V gene, CDR1 is SGHKS and CDR2 is YYEKEE (reference sequence). V shed 4 bases, J shed 4 bases, and the junction held 6 bases outside the gene matches. The CDR3 DNA reads as TGTGCCAGCAGCACGACAGGGGTTATCACTGAAGCTTTCTTT. It yields the protein CASSTTGVITEAFF.

The chain couples TRBV12-3 or TRBV12-4 to TRBJ2-7; TRBD2 is a possible D gene (5 bases). This CDR3 contains 13 residues. V lost 3 bases and J 8 bases, leaving 14 bases between the germline ends. The CDR3 nucleotides are TGTGCCAGCAGTTTTGTTTCGACGGGGAAGCAGTACGTC. It is translated as CASSFVSTGKQYV.

The chain joins TRBV5-6 to TRBJ2-5, with D maybe TRBD2 (6 bases). CDR1 is SGHDT and CDR2 is YYEEEE in the germline V gene. The CDR3 length is 14 residues. The V end was cut by 4 bases, the J end by 2 bases, with 12 bases between. As DNA, the CDR3 is TGTGCCAGCAGCCGACGGACTATTCAAGAGACCCAGTACTTC. This sequence encodes CASSRRTIQETQYF.

The chain links TRBV28 to TRBJ1-1; D unresolved. Trimming removed 3 bases at V and 3 bases at J, with 11 bases between. CDR1 and CDR2 (germline): MDHEN, SYDVKM. The CDR3 extends over 14 amino acids. The CDR3 protein is CASSFSGFYTEAFF. CDR3 in DNA: TGTGCCAGCAGTTTCTCAGGTTTCTACACTGAAGCTTTCTTT.

This clone showed up just a few times. This chain joins TRBV3-1 (or the pseudogene TRBV3-2) and TRBJ2-1; D not certain. This CDR3 contains 13 residues. CDR1 and CDR2 (germline): LGHDT, YNNKEL (reference sequence). Trimming cost V 1 base and J 6 bases, with 7 bases left between them. CDR3 DNA sequence: TGTGCCAGCAGCCAAGCTCTCGGCAATGAGCAGTTCTTC. Translation: CASSQALGNEQFF.

The V and J genes are TRBV5-4 and TRBJ2-3, with a possible D match to TRBD1 (5 bases). The germline CDR1 and CDR2 sequences are SGHNT and YYREEE (reference sequence). There are 16 residues in the CDR3. V was cut by 2 bases and J by 0 bases, with 13 bases left in between. DNA of the CDR3: TGTGCCAGCAGCTTTTGGACGAAGGGGAGCACAGATACGCAGTATTTT. This encodes CASSFWTKGSTDTQYF.

J is TRBJ2-2 and V is TRBV6-5; D may be TRBD2 (6 bases). The germline V gene has CDR1 MNHEY and CDR2 SVGAGI. V was cut by 6 bases and J by 4 bases, with 15 bases left in between. The CDR3 is made up of 15 amino acids. In DNA, the CDR3 is TGTGCCAGCAGATCCGTGGGACTCTCCACCGGGGAGCTGTTTTTT. This translates into CASRSVGLSTGELFF.

The chain has TRBV5-6 and TRBJ2-3, with 10 bases lining up with TRBD2. J was trimmed by 5 bases and V by 7 bases; bases with no gene match: 10. The CDR3 runs 15 residues. Germline-derived CDR1 and CDR2 are SGHDT and YYEEEE. CDR3: CASWESGGAEDTQYF. The CDR3, as DNA: TGTGCCAGCTGGGAGAGCGGGGGGGCCGAAGATACGCAGTATTTT.

The rearrangement links TRBV23-1 to TRBJ1-2; D perhaps matches TRBD1 (5 bases). TRBV23-1 is an ORF, with its function uncertain. The V end was cut by 3 bases, the J end by 4 bases, with 9 bases between. This CDR3 is built from 13 residues. CDR3 in DNA: TGCGCCAGCAGTCATCGAGACAGCTATGGCTACACCTTC. Its translation: CASSHRDSYGYTF.

The rearrangement links TRBV19 to TRBJ1-6; 7 positions agree with TRBD1. The V gene end was trimmed by 4 bases and the J gene end by 5 bases; junction bases not matched to a gene: 8. CDR3 length equals 16 residues. Germline loops: CDR1 LNHDA, CDR2 SQIVND (reference sequence). In nucleotides, the CDR3 is TGTGCCAGTAGTAAGGGGGACAGCAGCGATAATTCACCCCTCCACTTT. This gives the protein CASSKGDSSDNSPLHF.

The rearrangement joins TRBV4-3 to TRBJ2-1; perhaps TRBD2 as D (6 bases). The CDR3 consists of 14 residues. V shed 2 bases and J shed 6 bases, with 11 bases lying between them. Germline V CDR1 and CDR2: LGHNA, YSLEER. The CDR3 DNA is TGCGCCAGCAGCCAAAATCGGGGGATCAATGAGCAGTTCTTC. Amino acids: CASSQNRGINEQFF.

The rearrangement uses TRBV2 and TRBJ2-2; 9 nucleotides agree with TRBD1. From germline, CDR1 is SNHLY and CDR2 FYNNEI. This CDR3 region has 17 residues. Unmatched junction bases numbered 10, after V lost 4 bases and J lost 4 bases. Here the CDR3 reads CASSAHGGTGSTGELFF. Written as DNA, the CDR3 is TGTGCCAGCAGTGCCCATGGGGGGACAGGGAGCACCGGGGAGCTGTTTTTT. Full variable domain (missing parts from reference TRBV2 and TRBJ2-2): EPEVTQTPSHQVTQMGQEVILRCVPISNHLYFYWYRQILGQKVEFLVSFYNNEISEKSEIFDDQFSVERPDGSNFTLKIRSTKLEDSAMYFCASSAHGGTGSTGELFFGEGSRLTVL.

V usage is TRBV25-1 and J usage is TRBJ2-3; D is perhaps TRBD1 (5 bases). The germline V gene encodes CDR1 MGHDK and CDR2 SYGVNS. The germline V and J ends were trimmed by 8 bases and 0 bases, with 15 bases remaining between them. The CDR3 length is 15 residues. The CDR3 bases are TGTGCCAGCTCTAGGACACACGTTAGCACAGATACGCAGTATTTT. It specifies CASSRTHVSTDTQYF.

This rearrangement joins TRBV19 to TRBJ2-7; D is perhaps TRBD2 (6 bases). The germline V gene encodes CDR1 LNHDA and CDR2 SQIVND (reference sequence). V dropped 5 bases and J dropped 1 base, with 18 bases sitting between them. This CDR3 is 16 amino acids long. The chain's CDR3 is CASSLSGTSHSYEQYF. In nucleotides, the CDR3 is TGTGCCAGTAGTTTGTCCGGGACTTCACATTCCTACGAGCAGTACTTC.